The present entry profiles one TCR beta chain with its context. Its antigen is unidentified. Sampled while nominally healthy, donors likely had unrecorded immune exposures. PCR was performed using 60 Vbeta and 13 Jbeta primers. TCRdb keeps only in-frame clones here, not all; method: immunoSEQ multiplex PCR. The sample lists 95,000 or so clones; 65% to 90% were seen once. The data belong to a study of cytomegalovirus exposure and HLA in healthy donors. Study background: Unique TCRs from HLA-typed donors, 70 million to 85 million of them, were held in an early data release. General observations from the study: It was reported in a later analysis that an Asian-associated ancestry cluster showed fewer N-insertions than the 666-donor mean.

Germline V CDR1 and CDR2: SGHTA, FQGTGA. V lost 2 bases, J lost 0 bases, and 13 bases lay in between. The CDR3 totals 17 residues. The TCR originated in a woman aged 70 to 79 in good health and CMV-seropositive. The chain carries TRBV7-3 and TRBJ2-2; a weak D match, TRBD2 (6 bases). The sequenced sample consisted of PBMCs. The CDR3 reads CASSLLGAGTNTGELFF. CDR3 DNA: TGTGCCAGCAGCTTACTCGGGGCGGGAACGAACACCGGGGAGCTGTTTTTT.